A single sample gave rise to the 24 T cell receptor beta chains below, sequenced in a study of T cells in Graves' hyperthyroidism and ophthalmopathy. Authors of the study amplified TCR beta CDR3 regions from RNA transcripts. The HTBI primer set drove a first-round RT-PCR of the TCR CDR3. TCRdb fed the multiplex PCR reads into MiXCR, producing one record per CDR3 protein. The repertoire holds 35,000 to 45,000 distinct CDR3 sequences, with 50% to 55% as singletons. Sequencing was performed on blood. The source of these receptors is a man in his forties or fifties with Graves' ophthalmopathy.

V is TRBV7-6 and J is TRBJ2-2, with no clear D. Germline V lookup: CDR1 SGHVS, CDR2 FNYEAQ. V was cut by 0 bases and J by 5 bases, with 7 bases left in between. The CDR3 contains 14 residues. The DNA for the CDR3 is TGTGCCAGCAGCTTAGCTCAGAAGACCGGGGAGCTGTTTTTT. This sequence encodes CASSLAQKTGELFF.

V gene TRBV19 combines with J gene TRBJ2-5; the D call may be TRBD1 or TRBD2 (6 bases each). Germline-derived CDR1 and CDR2 are LNHDA and SQIVND (reference sequence). The CDR3 spans 13 residues. The V gene lost 6 bases and the J gene lost 6 bases, with 14 bases spanning the gap. The CDR3 reads CASSLTGGQTQYF. The CDR3 DNA follows: TGTGCCAGTAGCCTGACAGGAGGGCAGACCCAGTACTTC.

The chain employs TRBV19 and TRBJ1-4; possibly TRBD1 for D (5 bases). Looked up from germline, CDR1 is LNHDA and CDR2 is SQIVND (reference sequence). V lost 9 bases to trimming and J lost 7 bases, with 21 bases between them. CDR3 length equals 15 residues. The CDR3 loop reads CASSQVSGRGEKLFF. The CDR3, as DNA: TGTGCCAGCAGTCAGGTTTCAGGGCGGGGTGAAAAACTGTTTTTT.

V gene TRBV2 combines with J gene TRBJ2-5; 8 nucleotides line up with TRBD2. The CDR3 is 13 residues long. CDR1 SNHLY and CDR2 FYNNEI come from the germline V gene. V dropped 7 bases and J dropped 5; count of bases not matched to a gene: 6. CDR3 protein: CASTGGGRETQYF. As DNA, the CDR3 is TGTGCCAGCACAGGCGGGGGGCGGGAGACCCAGTACTTC. The variable domain in full, completed from reference TRBV2 and TRBJ2-5, reads EPEVTQTPSHQVTQMGQEVILRCVPISNHLYFYWYRQILGQKVEFLVSFYNNEISEKSEIFDDQFSVERPDGSNFTLKIRSTKLEDSAMYFCASTGGGRETQYFGPGTRLLVL.

The V and J genes are TRBV20-1 and TRBJ1-5; unclear D gene. V gave up 1 base and J gave up 6 bases, with 22 bases separating them. Germline V gene lookup returns CDR1 DFQATT and CDR2 SNEGSKA (reference sequence). This CDR3 has 17 residues. The CDR3 loop reads CSARGEDVGTEGQPQHF. The CDR3, as DNA: TGCAGTGCTAGAGGCGAAGACGTGGGCACTGAAGGTCAGCCCCAGCATTTT.

This clonotype showed up many times. V is TRBV9 and J is TRBJ2-5; TRBD2 matches 7 bases. Germline V gives CDR1 SGDLS, CDR2 YYNGEE. J was trimmed by 5 bases and V by 3 bases; bases with no gene match: 10. The CDR3 is 15 residues long. CDR3 region: CASSAQNYGGETQYF. CDR3 DNA sequence: TGTGCCAGCAGCGCCCAGAATTACGGGGGGGAGACCCAGTACTTC.

This CDR3 is CASTPDRRTSGETQYF. Written as DNA, the CDR3 is TGTGCCAGCACTCCGGACCGCCGGACTAGCGGGGAGACCCAGTACTTC. The rearrangement uses TRBV6-1 and TRBJ2-5, with 11 bases that match TRBD2. CDR1 and CDR2 from the germline V gene are MNHNS and SASEGT. J lost 5 bases, V lost 7 bases, and 12 bases had no gene match. There are 16 residues in the CDR3.

The V gene is TRBV15, the J gene TRBJ2-7; 11 bases are shared with TRBD2. CDR3 length: 14 amino acids. Germline V lookup: CDR1 LNHNV, CDR2 YYDKDF (reference sequence). The ends lost 5 bases at V and 4 bases at J; junction bases unmatched: 4. The CDR3 DNA reads TGTGCCACCAGCGAGGGGACTAGCGGTTACGAGCAGTACTTC. This translates into CATSEGTSGYEQYF.

Note on this clonotype: One end of the junction varies from germline; a read error may be responsible. The chain carries TRBV20-1 and TRBJ2-7, with 10 bases that match TRBD2. Germline CDR1 reads DFQATT; CDR2 reads SNEGSKA (reference sequence). The CDR3 extends over 14 amino acids. The CDR3 region is CSARWELAGLEQCF. The DNA for the CDR3 is TGCAGTGCTAGATGGGAACTAGCGGGACTTGAGCAGTGCTTC.

V gene TRBV2 combines with J gene TRBJ1-1; D not certain. CDR3 length: 16 residues. Germline values: CDR1 SNHLY, CDR2 FYNNEI. V lost 5 bases to trimming and J lost 7 bases, with 23 bases between them. CDR3 in amino acids: CASSLGRTSGYNEAFF. The CDR3 DNA follows: TGTGCCAGCAGTCTTGGCCGGACTAGCGGCTACAATGAAGCTTTCTTT. Full variable domain (remainder filled in from reference TRBV2 and TRBJ1-1): EPEVTQTPSHQVTQMGQEVILRCVPISNHLYFYWYRQILGQKVEFLVSFYNNEISEKSEIFDDQFSVERPDGSNFTLKIRSTKLEDSAMYFCASSLGRTSGYNEAFFGQGTRLTVV.

The CDR3 here is CASRLGRQGGGEKLFF. DNA of the CDR3: TGTGCCAGCAGACTGGGACGTCAGGGGGGAGGAGAAAAACTGTTTTTT. V is TRBV7-8 and J is TRBJ1-4; 7 bases are shared with TRBD1. The CDR3 contains 16 residues. In germline, CDR1 is SGHVS, CDR2 FQNEAQ. The ends lost 6 bases at V and 8 bases at J; junction bases unmatched: 15.

This clonotype was observed at least ten times. The gene calls are TRBV5-5 and TRBJ2-3; 8 positions agree with TRBD2. Germline CDR1 and CDR2: SGHKS and YYEKEE (reference sequence). Trimming cost V 0 bases and J 4 bases; bases outside gene matches: 7. CDR3 length: 16 residues. Written as DNA, the CDR3 is TGTGCCAGCAGCTTGGACGGGGGGGCCGTGGCAGATACGCAGTATTTT. Translation: CASSLDGGAVADTQYF.

In this sample, this clonotype turned up many times. The chain carries TRBV19 and TRBJ2-6; TRBD2 might be the D (5 bases). This CDR3 has 15 amino acids. Germline V lookup: CDR1 LNHDA, CDR2 SQIVND (reference sequence). V gave up 6 bases and J gave up 0 bases, with 9 bases separating them. The DNA for the CDR3 is TGTGCCAGTAGGGACTGGAGCTCTGGGGCCAACGTCCTGACTTTC. This codes for CASRDWSSGANVLTF.

This clonotype was seen many times. V is TRBV28 and J is TRBJ1-2, with TRBD1 as a possible D gene (5 bases). Germline-derived CDR1 and CDR2 are MDHEN and SYDVKM. The V and J ends lost 3 bases and 1 base respectively, with 6 bases between them. This CDR3 has 13 residues. CDR3 coding DNA: TGTGCCAGCAGTTTGGGGCGTAACTATGGCTACACCTTC. Translated, it gives CASSLGRNYGYTF.

This clonotype was recorded a few times. A read error is possible here, since a much larger clone lies one base away. The chain carries TRBV19 and TRBJ2-1; 8 bases map to TRBD1. The J segment lost 7 bases and the V segment lost 10 bases, leaving 12 bases of the junction unmatched. The length of the CDR3 is 14 residues. Looked up from germline, CDR1 is LNHDA and CDR2 is SQIVND (reference sequence). The CDR3 reads CATAPGQEVNEQFF. The CDR3 nucleotides read TGTGCCACCGCCCCGGGACAGGAAGTAAATGAGCAGTTCTTC.

This chain links TRBV12-3 or TRBV12-4 with TRBJ2-4, with TRBD1 as a possible D gene (6 bases). The V and J ends lost 3 bases and 6 bases respectively, with 18 bases between them. The CDR3 is 16 amino acids. CDR3 region: CASSFRSLGATNIQYF. CDR3 nucleotides: TGTGCCAGCAGTTTTCGATCCTTGGGGGCGACAAACATTCAGTACTTC.

In this sample, this clonotype is medium-sized (0.01 to 0.1%). The chain couples TRBV7-9 to TRBJ2-7, with D unresolved. Germline assignment: CDR1 SEHNR and CDR2 FQNEAQ (reference sequence). Trimming removed 5 bases at V and 5 bases at J, with 7 bases between. The CDR3 totals 11 residues. CDR3 sequence: CASSPLDEQYF. The CDR3 DNA reads TGTGCCAGCAGCCCCCTGGACGAGCAGTACTTC.

This clonotype came up many times. The rearrangement links TRBV4-1 to TRBJ1-5; unclear D gene. The CDR3 is 14 residues long. V dropped 0 bases and J dropped 4 bases, with 7 bases sitting between them. Germline CDR1 MGHRA, CDR2 YSYEKL. The CDR3 DNA is TGCGCCAGCAGCCAAGAGCCGACGAATCAGCCCCAGCATTTT. This encodes CASSQEPTNQPQHF.

V is TRBV10-3 and J is TRBJ1-2; 7 bases are shared with TRBD1. Trimming removed 8 bases from V and 8 bases from J; junction bases left unmatched: 11. This CDR3 has 13 amino acids. Germline lookup yields CDR1 ENHRY and CDR2 SYGVKD. The CDR3 coding sequence is TGTGCCATCCAAACGCGGGACAGCTCCGGCTACACCTTC. Protein: CAIQTRDSSGYTF.

Ten or more counts support this clonotype. The V gene is TRBV7-9, the J gene TRBJ2-6; D remains ambiguous. The ends were cut back, 2 bases at V and 4 bases at J, with 15 bases in the middle. In germline, CDR1 is SEHNR, CDR2 FQNEAQ (reference sequence). This CDR3 is 17 amino acids long. This CDR3 is CASSLNAVQRGANVLTF. The CDR3 bases are TGTGCCAGCAGCTTAAATGCGGTACAAAGAGGGGCCAACGTCCTGACTTTC.

The J gene is TRBJ2-1, the V gene TRBV7-2, with D perhaps assigned TRBD1 or TRBD2 (5 bases each). The CDR3 is 13 residues long. In germline, CDR1 is SGHTA, CDR2 FQGNSA. The V gene lost 4 bases and the J gene lost 9 bases, with 13 bases spanning the gap. CDR3 bases: TGTGCCAGCAGCTGGCGTGGGGGTGGTGAGCAGTTCTTC. Protein: CASSWRGGGEQFF. Full variable domain (rest looked up from reference TRBV7-2 and TRBJ2-1): GAGVSQSPSNKVTEKGKDVELRCDPISGHTALYWYRQSLGQGLEFLIYFQGNSAPDKSGLPSDRFSAERTGGSVSTLTIQRTQQEDSAVYLCASSWRGGGEQFFGPGTRLTVL.

This clonotype was found a few times. The chain combines TRBV9 with TRBJ2-3; D is possibly TRBD2 (6 bases). Looked up from germline, CDR1 is SGDLS and CDR2 is YYNGEE. This CDR3 has 14 amino acids. Trimming cost V 0 bases and J 11 bases, with 16 bases left between them. CDR3 DNA: TGTGCCAGCAGCGTAGCGACCGGGGGTAATGAGCAGTATTTT. Translation gives CASSVATGGNEQYF.

A remark on this clonotype: A clone one base away is much larger, so this may be a read error. This chain joins TRBV3-1 and TRBJ2-1; TRBD2 might be the D (6 bases). There are 14 residues in the CDR3. The germline V and J ends were trimmed by 1 base and 6 bases, with 10 bases remaining between them. Per the germline V gene, CDR1 is LGHDT and CDR2 is YNNKEL (reference sequence). The CDR3 loop is CASSQVGGCNEQFF. Here the CDR3 DNA reads TGTGCCAGCAGCCAAGTCGGGGGTTGCAATGAGCAGTTCTTC.

The chain carries TRBV24-1 and TRBJ1-2, with 7 bases identical to TRBD1. The length of the CDR3 is 13 residues. Germline values: CDR1 KGHDR, CDR2 SFDVKD. The junction had 11 bases not matched to a gene; V was cut back by 9 bases and J by 8 bases. CDR3 in DNA: TGTGCCACCTCCCCAGGGGGGCTAGTAGGCTACACCTTC. Amino acid sequence: CATSPGGLVGYTF.